The text below deals with one T cell receptor (beta chain). PCR used 60 Vbeta primers and 13 Jbeta primers. The protocol was immunoSEQ multiplex PCR, while the TCRdb copy is restricted to in-frame clones and leaves out a portion. The sample gives about 130,000 clones, about 61% of which show up once; about 2.6% is in the top ten. The record originates from a study of cytomegalovirus exposure and HLA in healthy donors. The trim removed 0 bases at V and 6 bases at J, leaving 0 bases unmatched. Germline-derived CDR1 and CDR2 are SGHTA and FQGTGA. CDR3 length equals 15 residues. Sequenced: PBMCs. The rearrangement links TRBV7-3 to TRBJ1-6; TRBD1 matches at 9 bases. The receptor was derived from a woman aged 40 to 50 in good health and CMV-seronegative. The CDR3 protein is CASSLTGQGNSPLHF. CDR3 nucleotide sequence: TGTGCCAGCAGCTTAACGGGACAGGGTAATTCACCCCTCCACTTT. Full variable domain (missing parts from reference TRBV7-3 and TRBJ1-6): GAGVSQTPSNKVTEKGKYVELRCDPISGHTALYWYRQSLGQGPEFLIYFQGTGAADDSGLPNDRFFAVRPEGSVSTLKIQRTERGDSAVYLCASSLTGQGNSPLHFGNGTRLTVT.